This record concerns one T cell receptor (beta chain) sequence. The data belong to a study of T cell changes during pregnancy in multiple sclerosis. Here immunoSEQ multiplex PCR was the method, and the copy in TCRdb shows in-frame clones only, minus some. The sample has around 97,000 clones, 90% seen once; the top ten hold around 0.78%. The origin of this receptor is a female donor in good health, enrolled as a control in a pregnancy study. The material was peripheral blood, obtained in the second trimester of pregnancy.

CDR3 sequence (DNA): TGTGCCAGCAGCGGGAGGGAAAGCTCCTATAATTCACCCCTCCACTTT. This codes for CASSGRESSYNSPLHF. This chain connects TRBV7-2 to TRBJ1-6; D is unresolved. V was clipped by 5 bases and J by 0 bases, with 11 bases between them. Germline CDR1 SGHTA, CDR2 FQGNSA. This CDR3 has 16 residues.